This TCR beta chain is from a study of T cells in Graves' hyperthyroidism and ophthalmopathy. Study outcomes and limitations: The model foresaw ophthalmopathy a median 6.5 months prior to onset. Expanded thyroid clonotypes (above 0.001) were mostly also found in blood.

The CDR3 totals 17 residues. V shed 4 bases and J 2 bases; nucleotides not matched to a gene: 8. The germline V gene encodes CDR1 SGHKS and CDR2 YYEKEE (reference sequence). The TCR beta CDR3 regions underwent amplification using RNA transcripts as the source. The HTBI primer set drove a first-round RT-PCR of the TCR CDR3. TCRdb redid the calling of the multiplex PCR reads with MiXCR, one entry per CDR3 protein. Of 300,000 to 500,000 distinct CDR3 sequences listed, 14% to 15% were seen once; the top ten hold 32%. Reasons for excluding patients were uncontrolled infection, other autoimmune disease, pregnancy or lactation. This sample holds PBMCs from roughly 10 ml fresh peripheral blood. This clonotype was found a few times. Antigen specificity is unknown.

V is TRBV5-5 and J is TRBJ2-2; 10 nucleotides line up with TRBD2. The specimen sequenced was blood. The source of this sequence is a woman younger than 45 with Graves' hyperthyroidism. The CDR3 DNA sequence: TGTGCCAGCAGCAACCTTGGACTAGCGGCTAACACCGGGGAGCTGTTTTTT. Translation: CASSNLGLAANTGELFF.